This TCR beta chain came from a study of cytomegalovirus exposure and HLA in healthy donors. Study summary: Sequencing of roughly 180 million T cells in an earlier analysis found around 100 million unique TCR beta sequences.

Regarding donors, all were healthy bone marrow donors. Trimming pared 0 bases from V and 9 bases from J, leaving 9 bases between. The CDR3 contains 14 residues. Per the germline V gene, CDR1 is LGHNA and CDR2 is YSLEER. A multiplex PCR was run with 60 Vbeta primers and 13 Jbeta primers. Data came from immunoSEQ multiplex PCR; TCRdb stores just in-frame clones and leaves some out. The data hold 140,000 to 150,000 clones, with about four fifths observed a single time. About this clone itself: The antigen remains unidentified. The sample has other DNA sequences that encode this CDR3 too.

The study, taken as a whole, reports: When the data were analyzed later, several of the most significant clusters appeared to be linked to common viral pathogens. Some V segments, TRBV6-2 and TRBV6-3 among them, were indistinguishable and were therefore excluded.

Input material: PBMCs. The sequence derives from a middle-aged woman in good health and CMV-seropositive. The chain employs TRBV4-3 and TRBJ1-6, with D maybe TRBD1 (6 bases). CDR3 bases: TGCGCCAGCAGCCAAGATAGGGGGGGTTCACCCCTCCACTTT. Translating it yields CASSQDRGGSPLHF.